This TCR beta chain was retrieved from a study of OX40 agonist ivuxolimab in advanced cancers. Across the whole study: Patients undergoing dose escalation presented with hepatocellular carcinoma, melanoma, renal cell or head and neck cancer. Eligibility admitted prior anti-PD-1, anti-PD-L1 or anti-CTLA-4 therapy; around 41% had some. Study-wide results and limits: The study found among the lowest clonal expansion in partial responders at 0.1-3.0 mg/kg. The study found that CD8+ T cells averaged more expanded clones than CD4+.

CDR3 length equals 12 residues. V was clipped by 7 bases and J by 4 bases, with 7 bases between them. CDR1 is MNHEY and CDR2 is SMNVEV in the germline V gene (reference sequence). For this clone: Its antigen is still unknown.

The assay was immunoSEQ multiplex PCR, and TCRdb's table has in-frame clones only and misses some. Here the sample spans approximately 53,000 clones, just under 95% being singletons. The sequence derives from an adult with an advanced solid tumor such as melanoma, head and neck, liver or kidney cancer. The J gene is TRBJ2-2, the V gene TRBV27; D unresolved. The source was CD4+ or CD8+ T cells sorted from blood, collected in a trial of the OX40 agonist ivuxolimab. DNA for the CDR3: TGTGCCAGCACCCTGGGCACCGGGGAGCTGTTTTTT. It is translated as CASTLGTGELFF.